This T cell receptor beta chain comes out of a study of blood T cell repertoires in COVID-19. Profiled with immunoSEQ multiplex PCR; TCRdb holds only in-frame clones, not every one. The sample records about 110,000 clones, around nine tenths being singletons. This CDR3 has 16 residues. The germline V gene encodes CDR1 SGHTA and CDR2 FQGNSA. Trimming at V came to 6 bases and at J to 0 bases, leaving 5 bases not matched to a gene. This clonotype originated in a woman aged 70-85 years who had recovered from COVID-19. The rearrangement links TRBV7-2 to TRBJ1-6, with 7 bases identical to TRBD1. Sequences were obtained from peripheral blood. This chain's CDR3 is CASRSNRGSYNSPLHF. The CDR3 region has the DNA TGTGCCAGCAGGAGTAACAGGGGCTCCTATAATTCACCCCTCCACTTT.